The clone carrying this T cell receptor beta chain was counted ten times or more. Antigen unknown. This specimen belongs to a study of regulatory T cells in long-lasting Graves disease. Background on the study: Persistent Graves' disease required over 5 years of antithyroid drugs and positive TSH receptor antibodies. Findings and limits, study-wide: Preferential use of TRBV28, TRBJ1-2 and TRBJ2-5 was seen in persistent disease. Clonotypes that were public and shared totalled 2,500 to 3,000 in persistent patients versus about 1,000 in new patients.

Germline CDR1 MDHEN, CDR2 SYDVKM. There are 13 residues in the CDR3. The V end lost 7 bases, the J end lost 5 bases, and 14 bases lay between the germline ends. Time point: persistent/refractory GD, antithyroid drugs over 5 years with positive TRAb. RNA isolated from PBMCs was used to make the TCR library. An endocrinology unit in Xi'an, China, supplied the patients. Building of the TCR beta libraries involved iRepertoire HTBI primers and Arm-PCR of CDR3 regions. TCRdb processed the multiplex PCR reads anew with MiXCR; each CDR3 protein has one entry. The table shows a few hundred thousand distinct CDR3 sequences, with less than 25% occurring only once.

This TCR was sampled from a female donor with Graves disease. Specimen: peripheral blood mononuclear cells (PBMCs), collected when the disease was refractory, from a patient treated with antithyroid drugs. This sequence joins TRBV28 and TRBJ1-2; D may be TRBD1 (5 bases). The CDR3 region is CASKLGTSYGYTF. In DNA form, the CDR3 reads TGTGCCAGCAAACTAGGGACCTCATATGGCTACACCTTC.